This T cell receptor (beta chain) originates from a study of blood T cell repertoires in COVID-19. Produced via immunoSEQ multiplex PCR; TCRdb's table is partial and in-frame only. The sample yields roughly 74,000 clones, just under 85% seen once. This clone is termed medium-sized. The TCR was taken from a man in his 70s with acute or convalescent COVID-19. Sequenced input: peripheral blood.

CDR3 in DNA: TGTGCCAGCAGCCCCCCTCCAGGGGTGAACACTGAAGCTTTCTTT. It codes for CASSPPPGVNTEAFF. V and J are TRBV14 and TRBJ1-1; a possible D gene is TRBD1 (6 bases). This CDR3 region has 15 residues. Trimming took off 4 bases at V and 0 bases at J, with 12 bases between the two ends. From germline, CDR1 is SGHDN and CDR2 FVKESK.